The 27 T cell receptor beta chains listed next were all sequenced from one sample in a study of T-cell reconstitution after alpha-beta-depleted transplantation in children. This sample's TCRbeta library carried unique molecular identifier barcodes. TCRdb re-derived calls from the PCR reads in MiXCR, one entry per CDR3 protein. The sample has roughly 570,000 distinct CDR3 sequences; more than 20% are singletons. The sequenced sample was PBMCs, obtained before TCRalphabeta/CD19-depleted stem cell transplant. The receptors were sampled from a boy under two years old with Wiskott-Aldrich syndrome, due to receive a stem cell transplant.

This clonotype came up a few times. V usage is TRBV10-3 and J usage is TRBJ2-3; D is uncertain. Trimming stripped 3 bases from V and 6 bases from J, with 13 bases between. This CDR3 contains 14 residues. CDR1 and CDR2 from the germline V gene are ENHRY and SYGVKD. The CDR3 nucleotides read TGTGCCATCAGTGAAAAGGATCCCTGGGATACGCAGTATTTT. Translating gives CAISEKDPWDTQYF.

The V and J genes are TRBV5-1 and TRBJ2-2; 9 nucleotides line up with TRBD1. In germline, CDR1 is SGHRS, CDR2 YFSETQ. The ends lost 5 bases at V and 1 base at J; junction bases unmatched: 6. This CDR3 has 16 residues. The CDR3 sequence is CASSSGDRVNTGELFF. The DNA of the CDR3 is TGCGCCAGCAGTTCCGGGGACAGGGTGAACACCGGGGAGCTGTTTTTT.

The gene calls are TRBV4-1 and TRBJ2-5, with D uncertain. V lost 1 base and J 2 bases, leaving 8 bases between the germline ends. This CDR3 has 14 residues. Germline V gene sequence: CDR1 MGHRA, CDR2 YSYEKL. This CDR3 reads CASSQVSSQETQYF. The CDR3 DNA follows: TGCGCCAGCAGCCAAGTGAGCAGTCAAGAGACCCAGTACTTC.

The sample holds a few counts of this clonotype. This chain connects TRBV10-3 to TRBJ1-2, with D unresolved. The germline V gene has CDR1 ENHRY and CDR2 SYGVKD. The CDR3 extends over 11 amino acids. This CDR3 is CASHGLSGYTF. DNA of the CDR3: TGTGCGTCTCACGGGCTGAGCGGCTACACCTTC.

The CDR3 spells CASSLGQGGSSYEQYF. In DNA form, the CDR3 reads TGTGCCAGCAGTTTAGGTCAGGGGGGCAGCTCCTACGAGCAGTACTTC. The J gene is TRBJ2-7, the V gene TRBV12-3 or TRBV12-4; weak D call: TRBD1 (7 bases). V was trimmed by 1 base and J by 0 bases, leaving 13 bases between them. This CDR3 region has 16 residues.

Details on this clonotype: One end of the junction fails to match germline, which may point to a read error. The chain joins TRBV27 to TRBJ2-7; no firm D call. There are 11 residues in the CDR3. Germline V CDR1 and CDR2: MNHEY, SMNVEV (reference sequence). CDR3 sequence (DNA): TGTGCCAGCAGTCTTAACAGAACGTGGGACTTC. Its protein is CASSLNRTWDF.

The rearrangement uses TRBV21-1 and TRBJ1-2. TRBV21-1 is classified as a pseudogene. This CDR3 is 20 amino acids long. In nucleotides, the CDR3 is TGTGCCAGCAGCAAGGTTGATTTACTCTGGTGGCCGATGAGGGACTATGGCTACACCTTC. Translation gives CASSKVDLLWWPMRDYGYTF.

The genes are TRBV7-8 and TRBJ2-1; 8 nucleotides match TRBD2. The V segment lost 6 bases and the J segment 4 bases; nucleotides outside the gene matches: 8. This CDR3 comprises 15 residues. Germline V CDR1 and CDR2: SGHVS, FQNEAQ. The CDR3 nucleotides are TGTGCCAGCAGAGACGGAACTAGCGGTTACAATGAGCAGTTCTTC. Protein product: CASRDGTSGYNEQFF. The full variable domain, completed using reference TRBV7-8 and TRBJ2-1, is GAGVSQSPRYKVAKRGQDVALRCDPISGHVSLFWYQQALGQGPEFLTYFQNEAQLDKSGLPSDRFFAERPEGSVSTLKIQRTQQEDSAVYLCASRDGTSGYNEQFFGPGTRLTVL.

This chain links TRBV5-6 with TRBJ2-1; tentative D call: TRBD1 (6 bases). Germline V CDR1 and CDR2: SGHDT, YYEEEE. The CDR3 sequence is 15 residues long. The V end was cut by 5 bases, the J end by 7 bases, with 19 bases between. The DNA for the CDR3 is TGTGCCAGCAGGAGGGGCAGGGGCCAAAGAAATGAGCAGTTCTTC. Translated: CASRRGRGQRNEQFF.

The CDR3 protein is CSASDSGSSSYNEQFF. The CDR3 DNA reads TGCAGTGCTAGTGATAGCGGGTCTAGCTCCTACAATGAGCAGTTCTTC. V usage is TRBV20-1 and J usage is TRBJ2-1, with TRBD2 matching 7 bases. CDR1 and CDR2 from the germline V gene are DFQATT and SNEGSKA (reference sequence). CDR3 size: 16 residues. Losses at the gene ends were 3 bases for V and 0 bases for J; bases not matched to a gene: 8.

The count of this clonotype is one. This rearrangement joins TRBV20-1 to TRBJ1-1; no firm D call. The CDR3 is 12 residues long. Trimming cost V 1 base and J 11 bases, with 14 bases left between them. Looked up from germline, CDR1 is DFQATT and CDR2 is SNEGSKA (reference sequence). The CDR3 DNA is TGCAGTGCTAGAGTAACTATGGTGGGGGCTTTCTTT. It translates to CSARVTMVGAFF.

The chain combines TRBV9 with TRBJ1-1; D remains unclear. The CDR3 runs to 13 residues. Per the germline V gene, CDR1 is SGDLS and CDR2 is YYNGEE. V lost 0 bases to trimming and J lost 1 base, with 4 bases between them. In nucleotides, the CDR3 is TGTGCCAGCAGCGTAGGACCGAACACTGAAGCTTTCTTT. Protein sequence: CASSVGPNTEAFF.

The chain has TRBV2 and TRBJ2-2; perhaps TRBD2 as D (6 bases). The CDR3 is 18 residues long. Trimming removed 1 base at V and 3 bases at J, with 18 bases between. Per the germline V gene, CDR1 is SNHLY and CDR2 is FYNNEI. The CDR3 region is CASSEGLGSRGHTGELFF. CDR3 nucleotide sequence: TGTGCCAGCAGTGAAGGCCTCGGGTCGCGGGGCCACACCGGGGAGCTGTTTTTT. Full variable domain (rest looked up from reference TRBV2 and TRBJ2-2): EPEVTQTPSHQVTQMGQEVILRCVPISNHLYFYWYRQILGQKVEFLVSFYNNEISEKSEIFDDQFSVERPDGSNFTLKIRSTKLEDSAMYFCASSEGLGSRGHTGELFFGEGSRLTVL.

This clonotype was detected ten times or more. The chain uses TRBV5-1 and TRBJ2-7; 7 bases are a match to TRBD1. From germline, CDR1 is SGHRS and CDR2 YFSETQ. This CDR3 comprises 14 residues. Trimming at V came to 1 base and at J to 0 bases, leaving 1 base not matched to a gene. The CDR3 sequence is CASSLTGVSYEQYF. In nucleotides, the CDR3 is TGCGCCAGCAGCTTGACAGGGGTCTCCTACGAGCAGTACTTC.

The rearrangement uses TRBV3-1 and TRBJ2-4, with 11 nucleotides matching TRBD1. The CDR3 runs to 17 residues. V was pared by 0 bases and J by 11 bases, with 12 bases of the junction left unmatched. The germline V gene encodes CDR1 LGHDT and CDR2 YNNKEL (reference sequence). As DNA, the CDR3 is TGTGCCAGCAGCCAAGATCTTTTTATGGACAGGGGGCAGGTTCAGTACTTC. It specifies CASSQDLFMDRGQVQYF.

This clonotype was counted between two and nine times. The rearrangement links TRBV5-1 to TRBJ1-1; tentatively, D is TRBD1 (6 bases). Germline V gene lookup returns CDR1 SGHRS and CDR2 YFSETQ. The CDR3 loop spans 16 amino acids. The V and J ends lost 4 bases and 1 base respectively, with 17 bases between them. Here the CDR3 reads CASSPLSGGRNTEAFF. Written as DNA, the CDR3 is TGCGCCAGCAGCCCCTTAAGCGGGGGGCGGAACACTGAAGCTTTCTTT.

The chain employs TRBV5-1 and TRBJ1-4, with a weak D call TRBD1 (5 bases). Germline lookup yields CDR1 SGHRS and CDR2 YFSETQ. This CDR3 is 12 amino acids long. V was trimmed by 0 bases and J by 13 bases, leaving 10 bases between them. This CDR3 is CASSLGSGVLFF. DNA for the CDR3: TGCGCCAGCAGCTTGGGATCGGGGGTACTGTTTTTT.

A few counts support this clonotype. CDR3 DNA sequence: TGTGCCAGCAGTCCCCTTGGGACTAGCGGGAGTTACGAGCAGTACTTC. It is translated as CASSPLGTSGSYEQYF. The chain has TRBV28 and TRBJ2-7, with TRBD2 matching over 14 bases. V trimming: 5 bases; J trimming: 4 bases; junction bases outside the gene matches: 7. The CDR3 spans 16 residues. Germline lookup yields CDR1 MDHEN and CDR2 SYDVKM.

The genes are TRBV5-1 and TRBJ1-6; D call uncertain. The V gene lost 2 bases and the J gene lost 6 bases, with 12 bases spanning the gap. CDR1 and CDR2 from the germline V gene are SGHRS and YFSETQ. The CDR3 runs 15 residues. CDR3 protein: CASSFETAPNSPLHF. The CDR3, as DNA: TGCGCCAGCAGCTTCGAAACGGCTCCTAATTCACCCCTCCACTTT.

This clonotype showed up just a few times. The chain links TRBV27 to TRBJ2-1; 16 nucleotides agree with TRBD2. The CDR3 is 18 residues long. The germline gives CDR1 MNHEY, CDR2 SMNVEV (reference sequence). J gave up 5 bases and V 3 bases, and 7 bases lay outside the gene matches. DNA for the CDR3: TGTGCCAGCAGTTTCGGGGGACTAGCGGGAGGGCCGGACAATGAGCAGTTCTTC. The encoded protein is CASSFGGLAGGPDNEQFF.

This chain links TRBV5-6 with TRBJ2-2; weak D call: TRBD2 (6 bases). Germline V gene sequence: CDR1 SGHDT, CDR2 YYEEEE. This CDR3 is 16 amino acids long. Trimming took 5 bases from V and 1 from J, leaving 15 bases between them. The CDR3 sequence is CASSQRVGMNTGELFF. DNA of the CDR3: TGTGCCAGCAGTCAGCGGGTAGGAATGAACACCGGGGAGCTGTTTTTT.

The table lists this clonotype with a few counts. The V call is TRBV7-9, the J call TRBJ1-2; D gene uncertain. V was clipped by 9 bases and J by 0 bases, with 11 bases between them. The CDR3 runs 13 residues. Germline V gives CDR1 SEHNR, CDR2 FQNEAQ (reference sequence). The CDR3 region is CASGRGTNYGYTF. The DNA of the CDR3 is TGTGCCAGTGGGCGGGGAACTAACTATGGCTACACCTTC.

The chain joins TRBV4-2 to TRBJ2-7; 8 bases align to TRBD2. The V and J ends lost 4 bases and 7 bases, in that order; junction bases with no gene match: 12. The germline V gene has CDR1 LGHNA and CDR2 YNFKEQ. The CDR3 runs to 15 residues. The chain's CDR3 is CASSLFQASGREQYF. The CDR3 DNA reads TGTGCCAGCAGCCTTTTCCAGGCTAGCGGGCGGGAGCAGTACTTC.

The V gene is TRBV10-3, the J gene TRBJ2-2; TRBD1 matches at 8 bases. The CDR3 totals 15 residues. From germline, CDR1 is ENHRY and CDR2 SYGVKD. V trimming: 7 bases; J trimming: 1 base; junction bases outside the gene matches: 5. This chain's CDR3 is CAINRGTGNTGELFF. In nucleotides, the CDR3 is TGTGCCATCAATAGAGGGACAGGGAACACCGGGGAGCTGTTTTTT.

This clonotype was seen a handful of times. This CDR3 is CASSLQVYEQYF. The CDR3 region has the DNA TGTGCCAGCAGCTTACAAGTTTACGAGCAGTACTTC. The genes are TRBV28 and TRBJ2-7; D ambiguous. Germline CDR1 and CDR2: MDHEN and SYDVKM. Trimming removed 6 bases at V and 4 bases at J, with 10 bases between. The CDR3 covers 12 residues.

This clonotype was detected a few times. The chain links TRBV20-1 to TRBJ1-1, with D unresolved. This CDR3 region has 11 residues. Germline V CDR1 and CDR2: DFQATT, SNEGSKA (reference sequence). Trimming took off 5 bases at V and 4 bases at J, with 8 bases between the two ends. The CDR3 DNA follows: TGCAGTGCTCTCACCGTCACTGAAGCTTTCTTT. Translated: CSALTVTEAFF.

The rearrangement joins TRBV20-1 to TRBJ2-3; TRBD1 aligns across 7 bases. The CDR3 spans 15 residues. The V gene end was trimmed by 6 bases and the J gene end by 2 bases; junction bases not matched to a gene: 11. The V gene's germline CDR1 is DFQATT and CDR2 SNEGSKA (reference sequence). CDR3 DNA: TGCAGTGCAAGACCTTGGACAGGCGTCACAGATACGCAGTATTTT. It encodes CSARPWTGVTDTQYF.